The rows below give T cell receptor beta chains drawn from one sample of a study of spatial heterogeneity in lung cancer. TCRdb called the 5' RACE reads again in MiXCR, with one record for every CDR3 protein. The data show roughly 70,000 distinct CDR3 sequences, around 9.3% seen once. Specimen: PBMCs, collected at follow-up. The receptors were sampled from a female donor with early-stage non-small cell lung cancer. Each CDR3 is given with its conserved first and last residue. D genes are given only for firm matches. Rows give clone size only sometimes, using once, few, many, or a class for an expanded clone.

TRBJ2-1,TRBD2,TRBV7-2,many,CASSLTSGNYNEQFF,TGTGCCAGCAGCTTAACTAGCGGGAACTACAATGAGCAGTTCTTC
TRBJ2-7,-,TRBV24-1,-,CATGAGALYEQYF,TGTGCCACTGGAGCAGGAGCCCTCTACGAGCAGTACTTC
TRBJ2-5,-,TRBV25-1,many,CASSDTRVQETQYF,TGTGCCAGCAGTGATACCCGGGTTCAAGAGACCCAGTACTTC
TRBJ1-4,-,TRBV4-2,many,CASSQDGTRRATNEKLFF,TGTGCCAGCAGCCAAGATGGGACCCGGAGGGCAACTAATGAAAAACTGTTTTTT
TRBJ2-1,TRBD2,TRBV7-3,many,CASSLMSSGTSEQFF,TGTGCCAGCAGCTTAATGTCTAGCGGGACTTCCGAGCAGTTCTTC
TRBJ2-2,TRBD1,TRBV20-1,many,CSARQGSTGELFF,TGCAGTGCGCGACAGGGAAGCACCGGGGAGCTGTTTTTT
TRBJ2-7,-,TRBV20-1,-,CSARPHVADEQYF,TGCAGTGCTAGACCCCACGTAGCCGACGAGCAGTACTTC
TRBJ2-7,TRBD2,TRBV5-1,many,CASSLLLADYEQYF,TGCGCCAGCAGCTTGTTACTAGCGGACTACGAGCAGTACTTC
TRBJ1-4,-,TRBV6-5,-,CASRRQAYNEKLFF,TGTGCCAGCAGACGACAGGCCTATAATGAAAAACTGTTTTTT
TRBJ2-1,TRBD2,TRBV9,few,CASSVVGGRPNEQFF,TGTGCCAGCAGCGTAGTCGGCGGGAGGCCCAATGAGCAGTTCTTC
TRBJ2-5,-,TRBV7-9,many,CASSSGRGSQETQYF,TGTGCCAGCAGCTCAGGACGCGGGTCCCAAGAGACCCAGTACTTC
TRBJ1-5,-,TRBV7-9,-,CASSLQVNQPQHF,TGTGCCAGCAGCTTACAGGTTAATCAGCCCCAGCATTTT
TRBJ1-4,-,TRBV7-2,many,CASSPRPLGGEKLFF,TGTGCCAGCAGCCCCCGACCGCTGGGGGGTGAAAAACTGTTTTTT
TRBJ2-7,TRBD2,TRBV28,-,CASSFELATYEQYF,TGTGCCAGCAGTTTTGAACTAGCGACCTACGAGCAGTACTTC
TRBJ2-7,-,TRBV6-2/TRBV6-3,few,CASSYGSVSYEQYF,TGTGCCAGCAGTTACGGATCGGTCTCCTACGAGCAGTACTTC
TRBJ2-5,-,TRBV2,many,CASRGQETQYF,TGTGCCAGCAGGGGGCAAGAGACCCAGTACTTC
TRBJ1-6,TRBD1,TRBV2,many,CASHKWDRDRYSPLHF,TGTGCCAGCCATAAGTGGGACAGGGATAGATATTCACCCCTCCACTTT
TRBJ2-1,TRBD2,TRBV3-1,-,CASSQATSERYNEQFF,TGTGCCAGCAGCCAAGCTACTAGCGAGCGTTACAATGAGCAGTTCTTC
TRBJ1-2,-,TRBV6-5,many,CASSYLVDSFYGYTF,TGTGCCAGCAGTTACTTGGTTGATTCGTTCTATGGCTACACCTTC
TRBJ1-5,-,TRBV19,many,CASQVEGAKGNQPQHF,TGTGCCAGTCAGGTAGAAGGGGCAAAGGGCAATCAGCCCCAGCATTTT
TRBJ2-7,TRBD2,TRBV5-1,few,CASSLAASGIYEQYF,TGCGCCAGCAGCTTGGCGGCTAGCGGGATTTACGAGCAGTACTTC
TRBJ2-7,TRBD2,TRBV7-9,many,CASSTPGLAPYEQYF,TGTGCCAGCAGCACACCGGGACTAGCGCCCTACGAGCAGTACTTC
TRBJ2-7,-,TRBV28,many,CASQQGTTGEQYF,TGTGCCAGCCAACAGGGAACGACGGGTGAGCAGTACTTC
TRBJ1-2,TRBD1,TRBV11-2,few,CASSPRTGLDSNYGYTF,TGTGCCAGCAGCCCAAGGACAGGGCTGGATTCTAACTATGGCTACACCTTC
TRBJ2-1,-,TRBV27,many,CAITDRRDEQFF,TGTGCCATAACGGACCGGCGCGATGAGCAGTTCTTC
TRBJ2-1,-,TRBV29-1,many,CSVRLRTVDNEQFF,TGCAGCGTGAGACTCCGGACCGTAGACAATGAGCAGTTCTTC